A single sample gave rise to the 7 T cell receptor beta chains below, sequenced in a study of cytomegalovirus exposure and HLA in healthy donors. 13 Jbeta primers and 60 Vbeta primers were used for the PCR. Here immunoSEQ multiplex PCR was the method, and the copy in TCRdb shows in-frame clones only, minus some. The sample includes about 110,000 clones, approximately 80% seen only once; the top ten take 3.5% to 4%. Sequencing was carried out using PBMCs. Every receptor here comes from a human donor in good health.

V and J are TRBV7-6 and TRBJ2-1; 7 bases agree with TRBD1. V lost 3 bases, J lost 2 bases, and 1 base stayed unmatched. CDR1 SGHVS and CDR2 FNYEAQ come from the germline V gene. This CDR3 is 14 amino acids long. The chain's CDR3 is CASSLTGTYNEQFF. The CDR3 DNA is TGTGCCAGCAGCTTGACAGGGACCTACAATGAGCAGTTCTTC.

The rearrangement uses TRBV20-1 and TRBJ2-1, with 9 bases that match TRBD2. V shed 4 bases and J 8 bases; nucleotides not matched to a gene: 0. The germline gives CDR1 DFQATT, CDR2 SNEGSKA (reference sequence). This CDR3 is 11 amino acids long. The DNA for the CDR3 is TGCAGTGCTAAGCGGGAGGATGAGCAGTTCTTC. This gives the protein CSAKREDEQFF.

The chain employs TRBV18 and TRBJ2-6; the match to TRBD2 covers 14 bases. The trim removed 3 bases at V and 1 base at J, leaving 11 bases unmatched. Per germline, CDR1 KGHSH and CDR2 LQKENI. The CDR3 has 21 residues. The CDR3 here is CASSPFSGTSGRSSGANVLTF. The CDR3 DNA reads TGTGCCAGCTCACCTTTCTCTGGGACTAGCGGGAGATCTTCTGGGGCCAACGTCCTGACTTTC.

This clone has more than one count but fewer than ten. The chain links TRBV7-8 to TRBJ1-1; D gene unclear. Per the germline V gene, CDR1 is SGHVS and CDR2 is FQNEAQ. The CDR3 has 13 residues. The V end lost 5 bases, the J end lost 1 base, and 8 bases lay between the germline ends. The CDR3 is CASSPQWNTEAFF. In nucleotides, the CDR3 is TGTGCCAGCAGCCCACAGTGGAACACTGAAGCTTTCTTT. The variable domain in full, completed from reference TRBV7-8 and TRBJ1-1, reads GAGVSQSPRYKVAKRGQDVALRCDPISGHVSLFWYQQALGQGPEFLTYFQNEAQLDKSGLPSDRFFAERPEGSVSTLKIQRTQQEDSAVYLCASSPQWNTEAFFGQGTRLTVV.

The chain employs TRBV18 and TRBJ2-5; the match to TRBD1 covers 8 bases. V shed 2 bases, J shed 1 base, and the junction held 3 bases outside the gene matches. The CDR3 loop spans 15 amino acids. Germline CDR1 reads KGHSH; CDR2 reads LQKENI. Here the CDR3 DNA reads TGTGCCAGCTCACCAGGGACAGGCTTCCAAGAGACCCAGTACTTC. It specifies CASSPGTGFQETQYF.

The V call is TRBV19, the J call TRBJ2-3; D is perhaps TRBD1 (6 bases). The V and J ends lost 2 bases and 1 base respectively, with 13 bases between them. Germline lookup yields CDR1 LNHDA and CDR2 SQIVND (reference sequence). This CDR3 region has 16 residues. CDR3 amino acids: CASSIRPRQGTDTQYF. The DNA of the CDR3 is TGTGCCAGTAGTATAAGACCCAGACAGGGCACAGATACGCAGTATTTT.

The CDR3 nucleotides read TGTGCCAGCAGTCAGAACAGGGGTGCGGACGGGGAGCTGTTTTTT. Residues: CASSQNRGADGELFF. The V gene is TRBV6-1, the J gene TRBJ2-2; 7 bases agree with TRBD1. The germline V gene has CDR1 MNHNS and CDR2 SASEGT. With 5 bases clipped from V and 7 bases from J, the junction kept 10 bases outside the gene matches. This CDR3 region has 15 residues.